These 32 T cell receptor beta chains originate from one sample sequenced in a study of shared clonotypes between healthy human individuals. Measured with immunoSEQ multiplex PCR; TCRdb has only the in-frame clones, and not every one. This table holds roughly 2.5 million clones, 90% to 95% found once. Specimen: naive CD4+ T cells sorted from blood. Subset denoted: CD45RA+ positively selected. All receptors derive from a man in his late teens or twenties in good health.

The chain recombines TRBV18 with TRBJ1-1; D gene unclear. The CDR3 is 15 amino acids. The V end was cut by 4 bases, the J end by 3 bases, with 15 bases between. Germline V gene data show CDR1 as KGHSH and CDR2 as LQKENI. CDR3 amino acids: CASSRPNGVYTEAFF. CDR3 nucleotides: TGTGCCAGCTCACGACCGAACGGGGTCTACACTGAAGCTTTCTTT. The complete variable domain, with remaining parts taken from reference TRBV18 and TRBJ1-1, reads NAGVMQNPRHLVRRRGQEARLRCSPMKGHSHVYWYRQLPEEGLKFMVYLQKENIIDESGMPKERFSAEFPKEGPSILRIQQVVRGDSAAYFCASSRPNGVYTEAFFGQGTRLTVV.

CDR3 DNA sequence: TGTGCCAGCAGTACCGGACAGGGCAATACAGATACGCAGTATTTT. Its protein product is CASSTGQGNTDTQYF. The V call is TRBV6-5, the J call TRBJ2-3; 8 nucleotides align to TRBD1. The germline gives CDR1 MNHEY, CDR2 SVGAGI. The CDR3 is made up of 15 amino acids. With V trimmed by 5 bases and J by 3 bases, 7 bases remained unmatched.

The chain couples TRBV7-3 to TRBJ2-2, with D unresolved. This CDR3 has 14 residues. Germline V gene sequence: CDR1 SGHTA, CDR2 FQGTGA. The V end lost 5 bases, the J end lost 4 bases, and 11 bases lay between the germline ends. The CDR3 coding sequence is TGTGCCAGCAGCCCAGACATTCTCACCGGGGAGCTGTTTTTT. Encoded protein: CASSPDILTGELFF.

The chain employs TRBV18 and TRBJ1-4; D unclear. Trimming pared 1 base from V and 4 bases from J, leaving 7 bases between. This CDR3 has 14 amino acids. CDR1 KGHSH and CDR2 LQKENI come from the germline V gene. The CDR3 nucleotides are TGTGCCAGCTCACCACGGGGAGTTAATGAAAAACTGTTTTTT. It yields the protein CASSPRGVNEKLFF.

The gene calls are TRBV2 and TRBJ1-1; 8 bases line up with TRBD1. V trimming: 8 bases; J trimming: 1 base; junction bases outside the gene matches: 6. This CDR3 contains 14 residues. CDR1 is SNHLY and CDR2 is FYNNEI in the germline V gene. The CDR3 region has the DNA TGTGCCAGCTCGGACAGGGACTCGAACACTGAAGCTTTCTTT. This encodes CASSDRDSNTEAFF.

The chain couples TRBV29-1 to TRBJ1-4, with a tentative D call TRBD1 (5 bases). V shed 4 bases and J shed 10 bases, with 13 bases lying between them. CDR3 length: 12 residues. Germline CDR1 is SQVTM and CDR2 is ANQGSEA. The DNA for the CDR3 is TGCAGCGTTGGGTCCCAGGGCGGAAAACTGTTTTTT. This codes for CSVGSQGGKLFF. The full variable domain, with the rest looked up from reference TRBV29-1 and TRBJ1-4, is SAVISQKPSRDICQRGTSLTIQCQVDSQVTMMFWYRQQPGQSLTLIATANQGSEATYESGFVIDKFPISRPNLTFSTLTVSNMSPEDSSIYLCSVGSQGGKLFFGSGTQLSVL.

The rearrangement uses TRBV19 and TRBJ1-2, with a weak D call TRBD1 (6 bases). The CDR3 is 13 amino acids. The germline V gene has CDR1 LNHDA and CDR2 SQIVND (reference sequence). V lost 6 bases, J lost 3 bases, and 11 bases lay in between. This CDR3 reads CASSTGTYYGYTF. In DNA, the CDR3 is TGTGCCAGTAGCACAGGGACCTACTATGGCTACACCTTC.

V gene TRBV4-3 combines with J gene TRBJ2-1; maybe TRBD1 (5 bases). V lost 0 bases, J lost 7 bases, and 13 bases lay in between. CDR3 size: 15 residues. Germline CDR1 LGHNA, CDR2 YSLEER. CDR3 sequence reads: CASSQESQGNNEQFF. CDR3 bases: TGCGCCAGCAGCCAAGAAAGTCAGGGAAATAATGAGCAGTTCTTC.

J is TRBJ1-1 and V is TRBV4-1; 7 nucleotides line up with TRBD1. J gave up 6 bases and V 4 bases, and 5 bases lay outside the gene matches. Per germline, CDR1 MGHRA and CDR2 YSYEKL. The CDR3 is 13 residues long. In DNA form, the CDR3 reads TGCGCCAGCAGCCTGACAGGGTTGTCTGAAGCTTTCTTT. Amino acids: CASSLTGLSEAFF.

The chain employs TRBV5-4 and TRBJ2-7; 10 bases agree with TRBD1. The J segment lost 1 base and the V segment lost 4 bases, leaving 8 bases of the junction unmatched. Germline V gives CDR1 SGHNT, CDR2 YYREEE (reference sequence). The CDR3 has 16 residues. The CDR3 is CASSPTGGLGSYEQYF. CDR3 bases: TGTGCCAGCAGCCCGACAGGGGGCCTGGGGTCCTACGAGCAGTACTTC.

This chain links TRBV5-1 with TRBJ2-5; 11 bases agree with TRBD2. Germline V gene sequence: CDR1 SGHRS, CDR2 YFSETQ. Trimming at V came to 5 bases and at J to 5 bases, leaving 5 bases not matched to a gene. This CDR3 region has 14 residues. The CDR3 region is CASRPTSGSETQYF. CDR3 DNA: TGCGCCAGCAGACCTACTAGCGGGAGTGAGACCCAGTACTTC.

The chain is built from TRBV6-1 and TRBJ1-5; D gene ambiguous. From germline, CDR1 is MNHNS and CDR2 SASEGT. The CDR3 is made up of 15 amino acids. V was pared by 3 bases and J by 4 bases, with 13 bases between. The CDR3 reads CASSEPNTYNQPQHF. The DNA of the CDR3 is TGTGCCAGCAGTGAGCCCAACACGTATAATCAGCCCCAGCATTTT.

The V and J genes are TRBV6-6 and TRBJ2-5; perhaps TRBD1 as D (6 bases). Trimming shortened V by 6 bases and J by 0 bases, and 11 bases separated the two germline ends. Germline CDR1 reads MNHNY; CDR2 reads SVGAGI (reference sequence). CDR3 length: 14 residues. CDR3 DNA sequence: TGTGCCAGCAGGCTTGGACAGAACCAAGAGACCCAGTACTTC. This encodes CASRLGQNQETQYF.

The chain carries TRBV5-6 and TRBJ2-5; 11 bases match TRBD1. This CDR3 contains 15 residues. Germline V gene lookup returns CDR1 SGHDT and CDR2 YYEEEE. Unmatched junction bases numbered 5, after V lost 2 bases and J lost 5 bases. The CDR3, as DNA: TGTGCCAGCAGCTTTTTGGACAGGGGGCGGGAGACCCAGTACTTC. This encodes CASSFLDRGRETQYF.

CDR3 DNA: TGTGCCAGCAGTAACACAGGGTTCGCTGGAAACACCATATATTTT. Its protein is CASSNTGFAGNTIYF. The rearrangement uses TRBV6-5 and TRBJ1-3, with a tentative D call TRBD1 (6 bases). The CDR3 contains 15 residues. V dropped 5 bases and J dropped 2 bases, with 13 bases sitting between them. The germline CDR1 and CDR2 sequences are MNHEY and SVGAGI.

V usage is TRBV11-2 and J usage is TRBJ1-2; tentatively, D is TRBD1 (5 bases). The CDR3 is made up of 13 amino acids. V lost 2 bases to trimming and J lost 8 bases, with 12 bases between them. The V gene's germline CDR1 is SGHAT and CDR2 FQNNGV. Here the CDR3 DNA reads TGTGCCAGCAGCTTACCAGGGAGTGGAGGCTACACCTTC. This codes for CASSLPGSGGYTF.

V is TRBV5-8 and J is TRBJ2-2; 7 nucleotides align to TRBD1. Germline CDR1 is SGHTS and CDR2 is YDEGEE. CDR3 length: 16 residues. V shed 2 bases, J shed 6 bases, and the junction held 10 bases outside the gene matches. Here the CDR3 reads CASSLTGETIPGELFF. The CDR3 DNA follows: TGTGCCAGCAGCTTAACAGGGGAGACGATTCCCGGGGAGCTGTTTTTT.

V and J are TRBV6-5 and TRBJ1-2; 10 bases fit TRBD1. J gave up 8 bases and V 2 bases, and 5 bases lay outside the gene matches. This CDR3 is built from 14 residues. Germline V gene lookup returns CDR1 MNHEY and CDR2 SVGAGI. The CDR3: CASSYTDRGKGYTF. CDR3 nucleotide sequence: TGTGCCAGCAGTTACACGGACAGGGGGAAAGGCTACACCTTC.

V gene TRBV11-2 combines with J gene TRBJ2-7; perhaps TRBD2 as D (5 bases). Between the trimmed V and J ends, which lost 5 bases and 7 bases, there was a span of 18 bases. Germline assignment: CDR1 SGHAT and CDR2 FQNNGV. The CDR3 is made up of 14 amino acids. The CDR3 bases are TGTGCCAGCAGCGTTGGAGGACCCCCGGGGGAGCAGTACTTC. This sequence encodes CASSVGGPPGEQYF.

The table lists this clone with a count of one. The V gene is TRBV10-3, the J gene TRBJ2-1; TRBD2 matches 10 bases. The V and J ends lost 3 bases and 4 bases, in that order; junction bases with no gene match: 6. The CDR3 has 16 amino acids. CDR1 and CDR2 (germline): ENHRY, SYGVKD. The CDR3 protein is CAISDFGLADYNEQFF. The CDR3 coding sequence is TGTGCCATCAGTGACTTCGGACTAGCGGATTACAATGAGCAGTTCTTC.

This chain connects TRBV5-4 to TRBJ1-2, with D unclear. V lost 10 bases, J lost 3 bases, and 13 bases lay in between. This CDR3 comprises 12 residues. The germline gives CDR1 SGHNT, CDR2 YYREEE (reference sequence). The CDR3 region has the DNA TGTGCCGTAAGGCGGGCCCACTATGGCTACACCTTC. This gives the protein CAVRRAHYGYTF.

The J gene is TRBJ1-2, the V gene TRBV18; TRBD1 aligns across 7 bases. There are 14 residues in the CDR3. Germline V gene lookup returns CDR1 KGHSH and CDR2 LQKENI. J lost 8 bases, V lost 6 bases, and 12 bases had no gene match. CDR3 DNA: TGTGCCAGCTCCCCCCGCGGACAGGAATCAGGCTACACCTTC. As protein: CASSPRGQESGYTF.

The J gene is TRBJ1-6, the V gene TRBV9; D perhaps matches TRBD1 (5 bases). CDR3 length equals 18 residues. V was pared by 4 bases and J by 0 bases, with 17 bases between. The germline gives CDR1 SGDLS, CDR2 YYNGEE. The CDR3 region is CASSPGTTLSSYNSPLHF. The CDR3 DNA reads TGTGCCAGCAGCCCTGGGACGACATTGAGCTCCTATAATTCACCCCTCCACTTT. Based on the CDR3 plus reference TRBV9 and TRBJ1-6, the full variable domain is DSGVTQTPKHLITATGQRVTLRCSPRSGDLSVYWYQQSLDQGLQFLIQYYNGEERAKGNILERFSAQQFPDLHSELNLSSLELGDSALYFCASSPGTTLSSYNSPLHFGNGTRLTVT.

The genes are TRBV7-2 and TRBJ1-3, with D possibly matching TRBD1 (6 bases). Germline CDR1 is SGHTA and CDR2 is FQGNSA. Between the trimmed V and J ends, which lost 5 bases and 0 bases, there was a span of 8 bases. CDR3 length: 14 residues. DNA for the CDR3: TGTGCCAGCAGCCTGGACAGCTCTGGAAACACCATATATTTT. This gives the protein CASSLDSSGNTIYF.

The rearrangement links TRBV5-1 to TRBJ2-1; D unresolved. The germline V gene encodes CDR1 SGHRS and CDR2 YFSETQ. The CDR3 has 15 residues. Trimming took 1 base from V and 5 from J, leaving 13 bases between them. The CDR3 DNA sequence: TGCGCCAGCAGCTTGAACGGCCAGCCTCACAATGAGCAGTTCTTC. Its protein is CASSLNGQPHNEQFF.

The CDR3 sequence is CAWSYISGVNTGELFF. For the CDR3, the DNA is TGTGCCTGGAGTTATATTTCCGGAGTGAACACCGGGGAGCTGTTTTTT. The rearrangement uses TRBV30 and TRBJ2-2, with D uncertain. Germline values: CDR1 GTSNPN, CDR2 SVGIG (reference sequence). V was shortened by 2 bases and J by 1 base, with 14 bases between the two germline ends. The CDR3 has 16 residues. The whole variable domain, filled in from reference TRBV30 and TRBJ2-2, reads SQTIHQWPATLVQPVGSPLSLECTVEGTSNPNLYWYRQAAGRGLQLLFYSVGIGQISSEVPQNLSASRPQDRQFILSSKKLLLSDSGFYLCAWSYISGVNTGELFFGEGSRLTVL.

The rearrangement links TRBV4-2 to TRBJ2-5; TRBD2 matches 14 bases. The CDR3 has 19 residues. The V gene end was trimmed by 0 bases and the J gene end by 4 bases; junction bases not matched to a gene: 10. Germline-derived CDR1 and CDR2 are LGHNA and YNFKEQ. The CDR3 sequence is CASSQEPRLAGGNLETQYF. The CDR3 nucleotides read TGTGCCAGCAGCCAAGAGCCGCGACTAGCGGGGGGGAATCTAGAGACCCAGTACTTC.

This clone occurred a few times. The rearrangement links TRBV10-3 to TRBJ1-1; D unresolved. V shed 11 bases and J shed 11 bases, with 18 bases lying between them. Germline CDR1 and CDR2: ENHRY and SYGVKD. This CDR3 region has 11 residues. The chain's CDR3 is CASGEGPAAFF. CDR3 DNA: TGTGCCTCAGGTGAGGGCCCGGCGGCTTTCTTT.

The chain's CDR3 is CASSFPGTEAFF. Written as DNA, the CDR3 is TGTGCCAGCAGCTTCCCGGGGACTGAAGCTTTCTTT. The chain recombines TRBV11-2 with TRBJ1-1; D unclear. Germline V lookup: CDR1 SGHAT, CDR2 FQNNGV. The CDR3 contains 12 residues. The V and J ends lost 3 bases and 5 bases respectively, with 7 bases between them.

The chain links TRBV9 to TRBJ2-2; 12 nucleotides match TRBD2. Germline CDR1 and CDR2: SGDLS and YYNGEE. The junction had 5 bases not matched to a gene; V was cut back by 6 bases and J by 2 bases. The CDR3 is made up of 16 amino acids. Written as DNA, the CDR3 is TGTGCCAGCATGCGGACTAGCGGGAAAAACACCGGGGAGCTGTTTTTT. It codes for CASMRTSGKNTGELFF.

V usage is TRBV27 and J usage is TRBJ1-2, with D hard to call. The CDR3 extends over 15 amino acids. Looked up from germline, CDR1 is MNHEY and CDR2 is SMNVEV (reference sequence). Trimming shortened V by 0 bases and J by 2 bases, and 10 bases separated the two germline ends. This CDR3 reads CASSLSREINYGYTF. In nucleotides, the CDR3 is TGTGCCAGCAGTTTATCGCGGGAAATAAACTATGGCTACACCTTC.

J is TRBJ2-7 and V is TRBV7-9; D remains ambiguous. The V end was cut by 1 base, the J end by 3 bases, with 7 bases between. The germline V gene encodes CDR1 SEHNR and CDR2 FQNEAQ (reference sequence). CDR3 size: 13 residues. The CDR3 region is CASSLDENYEQYF. CDR3 nucleotide sequence: TGTGCCAGCAGCTTAGACGAGAACTACGAGCAGTACTTC.